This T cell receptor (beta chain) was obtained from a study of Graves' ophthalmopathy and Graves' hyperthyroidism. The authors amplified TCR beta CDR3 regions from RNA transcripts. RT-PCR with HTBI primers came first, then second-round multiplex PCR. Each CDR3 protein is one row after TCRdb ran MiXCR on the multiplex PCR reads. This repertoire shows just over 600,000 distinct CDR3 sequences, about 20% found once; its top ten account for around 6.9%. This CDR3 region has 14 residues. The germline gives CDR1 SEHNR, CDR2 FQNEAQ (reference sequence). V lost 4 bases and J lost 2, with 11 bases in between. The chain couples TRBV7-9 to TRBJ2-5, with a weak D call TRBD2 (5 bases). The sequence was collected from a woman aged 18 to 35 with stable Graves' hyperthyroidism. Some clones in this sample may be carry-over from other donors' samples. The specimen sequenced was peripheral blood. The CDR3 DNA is TGTGCCAGCAGCTCGGACTGGGGACAAGAGACCCAGTACTTC. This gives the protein CASSSDWGQETQYF.